Presented here are 17 T cell receptor beta chains from one specimen sequenced in a study of blood T cell repertoires in COVID-19. Method: immunoSEQ multiplex PCR; TCRdb's copy keeps in-frame clones and lacks some. This table holds roughly 380,000 clones, 70% to 90% found once. Specimen: PBMCs or T cells enriched from blood (not recorded which). These receptors were obtained from a man aged 30 to 39 who had recovered from COVID-19.

This clone occurred once. The rearrangement joins TRBV3-1 (or the pseudogene TRBV3-2) to TRBJ2-3; D might be TRBD2 (6 bases). V gave up 4 bases and J gave up 1 base, with 12 bases separating them. The CDR3 loop spans 15 amino acids. Germline-derived CDR1 and CDR2 are LGHDT and YNNKEL (reference sequence). CDR3 loop: CASSLVGGGTDTQYF. The CDR3 coding sequence is TGTGCCAGCAGCCTGGTCGGGGGAGGCACAGATACGCAGTATTTT.

The J gene is TRBJ2-7, the V gene TRBV5-8; D unclear. This CDR3 region has 8 residues. Germline V lookup: CDR1 SGHTS, CDR2 YDEGEE. The V and J ends lost 7 bases and 10 bases respectively, with 6 bases between them. This CDR3 is CASPLQYF. CDR3 bases: TGTGCCAGCCCCCTTCAGTACTTC. The whole variable domain, remainder taken from reference TRBV5-8 and TRBJ2-7, is EAGVTQSPTHLIKTRGQQATLRCSPISGHTSVYWYQQALGLGLQFLLWYDEGEERNRGNFPPRFSGRQFPNYSSELNVNALELEDSALYLCASPLQYFGPGTRLTVT.

The chain couples TRBV6-5 to TRBJ2-7; 8 bases match TRBD1. Germline V gives CDR1 MNHEY, CDR2 SVGAGI. V shed 5 bases and J 3 bases; nucleotides not matched to a gene: 3. This CDR3 has 13 residues. The CDR3 nucleotides are TGTGCCAGCAGTCGGGACAGGCGCTACGAGCAGTACTTC. It codes for CASSRDRRYEQYF.

About this clone itself: The junction departs from the called germline gene at one end, perhaps through a read error. J is TRBJ1-3 and V is TRBV2; D unclear. Germline values: CDR1 SNHLY, CDR2 FYNNEI. The CDR3 has 12 amino acids. CDR3 sequence reads: CASRTVGDTIYF. The CDR3 nucleotides read TGTGCCAGCAGGACGGTTGGAGACACCATATATTTT.

The chain recombines TRBV15 with TRBJ2-1, with D unresolved. V lost 0 bases and J lost 0, with 9 bases in between. Germline V lookup: CDR1 LNHNV, CDR2 YYDKDF (reference sequence). The CDR3 is 16 amino acids. The CDR3 loop is CATSREAVSSYNEQFF. CDR3 sequence (DNA): TGTGCCACCAGCAGAGAGGCGGTGAGCTCCTACAATGAGCAGTTCTTC.

This chain uses TRBV9 with TRBJ2-3; D may be TRBD2 (6 bases). The CDR3 extends over 14 amino acids. Germline CDR1 and CDR2: SGDLS and YYNGEE. V lost 7 bases and J lost 2, with 14 bases in between. For the CDR3, the DNA is TGTGCCAGCTCCCTATGGGACTTCACAGATACGCAGTATTTT. Its protein product is CASSLWDFTDTQYF.

The rearrangement uses TRBV28 and TRBJ2-7, with D uncertain. There are 12 residues in the CDR3. V was cut by 1 base and J by 2 bases, with 3 bases left in between. Germline-derived CDR1 and CDR2 are MDHEN and SYDVKM. CDR3 DNA sequence: TGTGCCAGCAGTTTATCCACCTACGAGCAGTACTTC. Encoded protein: CASSLSTYEQYF.

The chain couples TRBV2 to TRBJ1-6, with a possible D match to TRBD1 (5 bases). CDR3 size: 16 residues. CDR1 is SNHLY, CDR2 FYNNEI, per germline. The V end lost 2 bases, the J end lost 5 bases, and 13 bases lay between the germline ends. In DNA form, the CDR3 reads TGTGCCAGCAGTGAACTGGGGGGAAGGAATAATTCACCCCTCCACTTT. Translated: CASSELGGRNNSPLHF.

This clone appeared a single time. V usage is TRBV21-1 and J usage is TRBJ2-7; the tabulated D call, TRBD2, remains unverified against the DNA. TRBV21-1 is flagged as a pseudogene. The CDR3 has 15 amino acids. This CDR3 is CASSFTGTSIYEQYF. The CDR3 bases are TGTGCCAGCAGCTTTACCGGGACTAGCATCTACGAGCAGTACTTC.

This CDR3 reads CASSEGQMANYGYTF. The DNA of the CDR3 is TGTGCCAGCAGTGAAGGGCAAATGGCTAACTATGGCTACACCTTC. The V gene is TRBV2, the J gene TRBJ1-2; D not certain. This CDR3 comprises 15 residues. The ends were cut back, 1 base at V and 0 bases at J, with 9 bases in the middle. Germline V lookup: CDR1 SNHLY, CDR2 FYNNEI.

The chain employs TRBV12-3 or TRBV12-4 and TRBJ1-2; D not resolved. V gave up 5 bases and J gave up 5 bases, with 12 bases separating them. The CDR3 spans 13 residues. The CDR3 region is CASSPTEIYGYTF. In DNA form, the CDR3 reads TGTGCCAGCAGTCCCACAGAGATATATGGCTACACCTTC.

This sequence joins TRBV19 and TRBJ1-5; TRBD1 matches at 9 bases. The ends lost 7 bases at V and 6 bases at J; junction bases unmatched: 7. The germline CDR1 and CDR2 sequences are LNHDA and SQIVND (reference sequence). CDR3 length: 14 residues. Here the CDR3 DNA reads TGTGCCAGTAAAGGGGGACAGGGCCCTCAGCCCCAGCATTTT. This translates into CASKGGQGPQPQHF.

The rearrangement joins TRBV2 to TRBJ2-5; maybe TRBD1 (5 bases). Germline V gene lookup returns CDR1 SNHLY and CDR2 FYNNEI. This CDR3 region has 11 residues. CDR3 protein: CAGQYQETQYF. In DNA, the CDR3 is TGTGCGGGGCAGTATCAAGAGACCCAGTACTTC. Using reference TRBV2 and TRBJ2-5 for the parts outside the CDR3, the full variable domain is EPEVTQTPSHQVTQMGQEVILRCVPISNHLYFYWYRQILGQKVEFLVSFYNNEISEKSEIFDDQFSVERPDGSNFTLKIRSTKLEDSAMYFCAGQYQETQYFGPGTRLLVL.

This chain connects TRBV6-5 to TRBJ2-7; D unresolved. Trimming stripped 4 bases from V and 0 bases from J, with 7 bases between. This CDR3 is 13 amino acids long. Per the germline V gene, CDR1 is MNHEY and CDR2 is SVGAGI. This CDR3 reads CASSLKSSYEQYF. In DNA form, the CDR3 reads TGTGCCAGCAGTTTAAAGAGCTCCTACGAGCAGTACTTC.

The chain carries TRBV18 and TRBJ1-6, with 7 nucleotides matching TRBD1. V dropped 0 bases and J dropped 6; count of bases not matched to a gene: 2. Germline V gene lookup returns CDR1 KGHSH and CDR2 LQKENI. The CDR3 has 15 residues. CDR3 loop: CASSPPGGSNSPLHF. In DNA form, the CDR3 reads TGTGCCAGCTCACCACCAGGGGGCTCTAATTCACCCCTCCACTTT.

V usage is TRBV4-1 and J usage is TRBJ1-1; maybe TRBD1 (6 bases). CDR1 is MGHRA and CDR2 is YSYEKL in the germline V gene. Deletions cut 1 base from V and 0 bases from J, with 9 bases between. This CDR3 has 15 residues. In DNA, the CDR3 is TGCGCCAGCAGCCAAGCCACAGGGATGAACACTGAAGCTTTCTTT. This translates into CASSQATGMNTEAFF.

The chain employs TRBV30 and TRBJ1-5; D unclear. The ends were cut back, 2 bases at V and 3 bases at J, with 11 bases in the middle. The CDR3 is 14 amino acids. Per germline, CDR1 GTSNPN and CDR2 SVGIG (reference sequence). CDR3 sequence: CAWSLSGNNQPQHF. The DNA of the CDR3 is TGTGCCTGGAGTTTGAGCGGGAACAATCAGCCCCAGCATTTT.